The clone carrying this T cell receptor beta chain turned up a few times. What it recognizes is unknown. CDR1 LGHNA and CDR2 YNFKEQ come from the germline V gene. Trimming removed 3 bases at V and 8 bases at J, with 13 bases between. The CDR3 runs 13 residues. The entry originates in a study of identical twins. Template switching added a universal primer site, and cDNA bore unique molecular identifiers. TCRdb re-called the 5' RACE reads with MiXCR, one entry per CDR3 protein. The sample lists roughly 1.6 million distinct CDR3 sequences, around 33% occurring once. Whole-study results and caveats: Modelling underestimated the level of out-of-frame TCR alpha sharing observed in monozygotic twins. Conclusions rested on cross-sectional statistics rather than following the same donors.

This chain joins TRBV4-2 and TRBJ1-2; TRBD1 is a possible D gene (6 bases). The source is a newborn girl in good health. Sequenced: cord blood. This chain's CDR3 is CASSQRGGEGYTF. The DNA of the CDR3 is TGTGCCAGCAGCCAGAGGGGGGGGGAAGGCTACACCTTC.